Presented here are 4 T cell receptor beta chains from one specimen sequenced in a study of blood T cell repertoires in COVID-19. Sequencing used immunoSEQ multiplex PCR; TCRdb keeps in-frame clones, though not all of them. Among a few hundred thousand clones, roughly nine tenths were seen once, and the ten largest hold 2.4%. The sequencing sample was made of PBMCs or T cells enriched from blood (not recorded which). These receptors were obtained from a woman between 18 and 29 years old who had recovered from COVID-19.

The V gene is TRBV7-9, the J gene TRBJ1-1; D gene unclear. The germline V and J ends were trimmed by 4 bases and 2 bases, with 8 bases remaining between them. The CDR3 is 13 residues long. The germline V gene has CDR1 SEHNR and CDR2 FQNEAQ (reference sequence). CDR3 nucleotide sequence: TGTGCCAGCAGCTCACAGCCAAACACTGAAGCTTTCTTT. As protein: CASSSQPNTEAFF. Full variable domain (remainder filled in from reference TRBV7-9 and TRBJ1-1): DTGVSQNPRHKITKRGQNVTFRCDPISEHNRLYWYRQTLGQGPEFLTYFQNEAQLEKSRLLSDRFSAERPKGSFSTLEIQRTEQGDSAMYLCASSSQPNTEAFFGQGTRLTVV.

This sequence joins TRBV5-1 and TRBJ2-5; 10 bases fit TRBD1. With V trimmed by 0 bases and J by 4 bases, 3 bases remained unmatched. The CDR3 covers 15 residues. Looked up from germline, CDR1 is SGHRS and CDR2 is YFSETQ. The CDR3 sequence is CASSLGQGAGETQYF. CDR3 DNA sequence: TGCGCCAGCAGCTTGGGACAGGGGGCGGGAGAGACCCAGTACTTC.

The chain is built from TRBV4-2 and TRBJ2-1, with 12 positions matching TRBD2. Germline V gene data show CDR1 as LGHNA and CDR2 as YNFKEQ. V dropped 4 bases and J dropped 7; count of bases not matched to a gene: 8. The CDR3 is 16 amino acids. CDR3 amino acids: CASSPMTSGGSNEQFF. CDR3 bases: TGTGCCAGCAGCCCTATGACTAGCGGGGGTTCGAATGAGCAGTTCTTC.

The chain carries TRBV5-1 and TRBJ1-1; maybe TRBD1 (6 bases). CDR3 size: 16 residues. Germline V gene sequence: CDR1 SGHRS, CDR2 YFSETQ. Trimming removed 2 bases at V and 0 bases at J, with 14 bases between. The CDR3 loop is CASSFGDRIMNTEAFF. The CDR3 DNA follows: TGCGCCAGCAGCTTTGGCGACAGGATCATGAACACTGAAGCTTTCTTT.